This T cell receptor beta chain was documented in a study of Ad26.COV2.S vaccination and SARS-CoV-2 variants. About the study: The study gave Ad26.COV2.S intramuscularly, once or twice 56 days apart.

TCRdb keeps only in-frame clones here, not all; method: immunoSEQ multiplex PCR. The sample has 300,000 to 500,000 clones; approximately 91% are singletons. CDR3 size: 14 residues. Germline CDR1 reads SGHTA; CDR2 reads FQGNSA. Trimming pared 5 bases from V and 2 bases from J, leaving 7 bases between. Treatment specified: roughly 19 received Ad26.COV2.S at low or high dose, single or two shots; about 5 received placebo; per-sample allocation not given. Sampling was done on day 63 after the first vaccine or placebo injection. Vaccine was an Ad26 vector expressing Wuhan-strain SARS-CoV-2 spike. Remarks on this clone: Its antigen is as yet unknown.

Notes on the study in general: Reported findings describe substantial breadth in spike-specific CD8+ and CD4+ T cell responses following vaccination. Estimates derived from TCR breadth and depth analyses may have underestimated total T cell responses.

The input for sequencing was peripheral blood, taken in a trial of Ad26.COV2.S vaccine versus placebo. V usage is TRBV7-2 and J usage is TRBJ2-6; D remains ambiguous. The clonotype originates from a person aged 18-65 years who received the Ad26.COV2.S COVID-19 vaccine or a placebo. CDR3 amino acids: CASSENPGANVLTF. The DNA of the CDR3 is TGTGCCAGCAGCGAGAATCCTGGGGCCAACGTCCTGACTTTC.